This T cell receptor beta chain was recovered during a study of blood T cells in healthy people across ages (dated by TCRdb to 2014 to 2015). Turning to the overall study: In model experiments, template switching captured about one uniquely barcoded TCR beta cDNA molecule for every two T cells. Using deep sequencing normalized with unique cDNA molecular identifiers, the study measured how TCR beta repertoire diversity changes with age. The donors were split into four age groups: young (average roughly 15 years), middle-aged (about 40), aged (more than 60) and long-lived (under 85). To avoid experimental bias, donors of different ages were distributed randomly across sequencing lanes. For two donors (one aged 18 to 29 and one aged 80 or older), the study analyzed two additional independent replicas of 1 million unique cDNA reads from the same blood draw. Study-level results and caveats: Compared with the aged group, the long-lived group had more naive CD4+ T cells, fewer expanded clones and increased TCR diversity, a pattern suggesting age selection. Because the CMV infection status of the donors was unknown, age-related changes in expanded clonotypes may potentially have been confounded. Observed TCR beta diversity per million T cells fell roughly linearly with age, and a significant reduction was already apparent by age about 43. Bulk unsorted PBMC profiling prevented conclusive comparison of naive and antigen-experienced compartments. Estimates of total diversity based on one million sequenced T cells were regarded as lower bounds and as underestimates. There was a strong correlation between observed TCR beta diversity and the percentage of naive T cells measured by flow cytometry.

Donors were under 40 systemically healthy Caucasian individuals from Russia aged about 6 to 100 years. About 10 milliliters of peripheral blood were collected from each donor into EDTA-treated Vacutainer tubes. PBMCs were isolated by Ficoll-Paque density-gradient centrifugation, with at least 7 million obtained per sample. Trizol reagent was used to extract total RNA from PBMCs, with at least 6 micrograms per sample. The percentages of naive CD45RAhigh/CD27high T cells were determined by flow cytometry on a PBMC aliquot from every donor. The CDR3 sequence holds 13 residues, the cysteine and phenylalanine included. Here the CDR3 DNA is all that survives: 39 bases in frame from base 1. The V and J ends are trimmed by 3 bases and 2 bases, leaving 5 bases between them. In the germline V gene (reference sequence), CDR1 corresponds to DFQATT and CDR2 to SNEGSKA. About this clonotype: Its antigen specificity is not known. One base away there is no much larger clone; base qualities are not given.

The method behind the library was 5' RACE. The instrument was an Illumina HiSeq 2500. A second about 6 to 11 cycle PCR used a sample-barcoded 5' primer and a J-beta primer mix. A unique molecular identifier was introduced onto each TCR beta cDNA molecule by a template-switch 5' adaptor carrying 12 random nucleotides. At least 2.5 million CDR3-containing paired-end reads were obtained from each sample. The Mint cDNA synthesis kit, primed by a TRBC-specific oligonucleotide, was used to synthesize first-strand cDNA from all RNA. All cDNA was treated with uracil-DNA glycosylase and then went through a first 18-cycle PCR with the universal primers M1SS and BC2_uni_R. Per the original workflow: For normalization, 1 million high-quality reads were randomly selected from each sample, with every read carrying a distinct molecular identifier. Instead of being binned into consensus sequences, reads with shared molecular identifiers were discarded. MiTCR, with a Q25 quality threshold and the strictest error-elimination algorithm, was used for CDR3 identification, clonotype clustering and error correction. Lower-bound total TCR beta diversity was estimated with a nonparametric unseen species model using Euler transformation. Clones were called with MiXCR by TCRdb after fastp trimmed the public reads at Q25, and only in-frame beta chains were retained. Every distinct CDR3 protein forms one entry, paired with its most common genes and DNA. These V and J calls rely on TCRdb rather than the paper's analysis. This sample comprises roughly 790,000 distinct CDR3 sequences, around 46% of them detected only once. Roughly 19% of the sample belongs to the ten largest clones.

Recombination connected TRBV20-1 to TRBJ2-6; the D gene remains uncertain. The specimen sequenced was blood. The sequence was obtained from a woman between 55 and 75 years old in good health. The DNA reads as follows: TGCAGTGCTAGTCCGGCTGGGGCCAACGTCCTGACTTTC. It codes for CSASPAGANVLTF.